This T cell receptor (beta chain) appears in the sequencing data of a study of radiotherapy plus CTLA-4 blockade in lung cancer. Germline CDR1 reads SGHTA; CDR2 reads FQGNSA. J gave up 5 bases and V 2 bases, and 7 bases lay outside the gene matches. The CDR3 contains 16 residues. The protocol was immunoSEQ multiplex PCR, while the TCRdb copy is restricted to in-frame clones and leaves out a portion. The table shows about 80,000 clones, with approximately 83% occurring only once. The receptor comes from a human donor with non-small cell lung cancer who had a partial response to radiotherapy plus ipilimumab. Sequenced here: peripheral blood, sampled from a patient treated with radiotherapy plus ipilimumab. The chain uses TRBV7-2 and TRBJ2-2; 8 nucleotides agree with TRBD1. The CDR3 DNA sequence: TGTGCCAGCAGCTTACTATCAGGGGGCAGTACCGGGGAGCTGTTTTTT. Protein: CASSLLSGGSTGELFF.